Below, 31 T cell receptor beta chains from the same sample are listed, as sequenced in a study of monozygotic twins with inflammatory bowel disease. Reanalyzing the 5' RACE reads, TCRdb keeps one entry per CDR3 protein, without DNA. This sample's clone table lists over 110,000 distinct CDR3 sequences. Sequencing was performed on blood. These receptors were taken from a human donor with ulcerative colitis or Crohn's disease, or a healthy co-twin of an affected twin (not recorded which).

This chain links TRBV10-3 with TRBJ1-2; there is no DNA to check the TCRdb D call of TRBD1. This CDR3 contains 12 residues. Germline CDR1 is ENHRY and CDR2 is SYGVKD. CDR3 amino acids: CAISPGSGGYTF.

The V gene is TRBV4-2, the J gene TRBJ2-5; no DNA is available, so the TRBD1 call from TCRdb remains unchecked. The CDR3 totals 14 residues. Germline CDR1 and CDR2: LGHNA and YNFKEQ. CDR3 region: CASSPLGVEETQYF.

V is TRBV5-6 and J is TRBJ2-3. The germline V gene has CDR1 SGHDT and CDR2 YYEEEE. The CDR3 is 14 residues long. The CDR3: CASSLRSWTDTQYF.

This sequence joins TRBV7-3 and TRBJ2-5; the D gene TCRdb calls, TRBD2, cannot be checked with no DNA. This CDR3 has 14 residues. CDR1 is SGHTA and CDR2 is FQGTGA in the germline V gene. The CDR3 region is CASSFGPTIGTQYF.

The rearrangement uses TRBV20-1 and TRBJ1-5; TCRdb returns TRBD1, unconfirmable since there is no DNA. Germline CDR1 reads DFQATT; CDR2 reads SNEGSKA (reference sequence). The CDR3 has 12 residues. This chain's CDR3 is CSAKTGDQPQHF.

The gene calls are TRBV5-1 and TRBJ2-3; TCRdb designates TRBD2, a call that cannot be tested without DNA. CDR1 and CDR2 (germline): SGHRS, YFSETQ. The CDR3 length is 14 residues. CDR3 loop: CASSSTSLTDTQYF. Using reference TRBV5-1 and TRBJ2-3 for the parts outside the CDR3, the full variable domain is KAGVTQTPRYLIKTRGQQVTLSCSPISGHRSVSWYQQTPGQGLQFLFEYFSETQRNKGNFPGRFSGRQFSNSRSEMNVSTLELGDSALYLCASSSTSLTDTQYFGPGTRLTVL.

The V gene is TRBV5-6, the J gene TRBJ2-7; the D gene TCRdb calls, TRBD1, cannot be checked with no DNA. Per germline, CDR1 SGHDT and CDR2 YYEEEE. The CDR3 is 16 amino acids. The CDR3 here is CASSSLKQGPPYEQYF.

The CDR3 here is CASGRTGGRYGYTF. The rearrangement uses TRBV27 and TRBJ1-2; the TCRdb call, TRBD1, lacks DNA for checking. Germline CDR1 reads MNHEY; CDR2 reads SMNVEV (reference sequence). The CDR3 has 14 residues.

This chain joins TRBV5-4 and TRBJ1-5; the D gene TCRdb calls, TRBD1, cannot be checked with no DNA. This CDR3 comprises 15 residues. Germline CDR1 SGHNT, CDR2 YYREEE (reference sequence). This CDR3 is CASSRSPGGNQPQHF.

The chain has TRBV20-1 and TRBJ1-2. CDR3 length: 13 amino acids. Germline lookup yields CDR1 DFQATT and CDR2 SNEGSKA (reference sequence). The CDR3 spells CSARDQDNYGYTF.

The chain has TRBV20-1 and TRBJ1-2; without DNA, the TCRdb call of TRBD1 cannot be checked. CDR1 is DFQATT, CDR2 SNEGSKA, per germline (reference sequence). The CDR3 length is 14 residues. The CDR3 is CSASESSRDRSYTF.

The chain joins TRBV5-1 to TRBJ2-4; TCRdb reports TRBD1, a call that lacks DNA to check it against. Germline-derived CDR1 and CDR2 are SGHRS and YFSETQ. This CDR3 is 16 amino acids long. CDR3 amino acids: CASSLGQGAPKNIQYF.

This chain uses TRBV28 with TRBJ2-3; no DNA is available, so the TRBD1 call from TCRdb remains unchecked. The CDR3 consists of 16 residues. Germline V gene sequence: CDR1 MDHEN, CDR2 SYDVKM. The CDR3 here is CASSYIRDRGADTQYF. The variable domain in full, completed from reference TRBV28 and TRBJ2-3, reads DVKVTQSSRYLVKRTGEKVFLECVQDMDHENMFWYRQDPGLGLRLIYFSYDVKMKEKGDIPEGYSVSREKKERFSLILESASTNQTSMYLCASSYIRDRGADTQYFGPGTRLTVL.

CDR3 sequence: CSATQAISGNTIYF. This chain uses TRBV20-1 with TRBJ1-3. The CDR3 contains 14 residues. Germline lookup yields CDR1 DFQATT and CDR2 SNEGSKA (reference sequence).

The chain couples TRBV3-1 to TRBJ1-2. The CDR3 is made up of 12 amino acids. Germline CDR1 is LGHDT and CDR2 is YNNKEL (reference sequence). Here the CDR3 reads CASSQGFYGYTF.

This chain links TRBV4-1 with TRBJ2-1; TCRdb's D call, TRBD2, is unchecked because there is no DNA. From germline, CDR1 is MGHRA and CDR2 YSYEKL. There are 15 residues in the CDR3. CDR3 in amino acids: CASSFLMAGNDEQFF.

J is TRBJ2-3 and V is TRBV24-1; checking the TCRdb D call of TRBD1 is not possible without DNA. The CDR3 sequence is 20 residues long. The germline V gene has CDR1 KGHDR and CDR2 SFDVKD. This CDR3 reads CATSDPSGTGKAARTDTQYF.

The chain carries TRBV24-1 and TRBJ2-2; there is no DNA to check the TCRdb D call of TRBD1. The CDR3 has 15 residues. Germline V gene lookup returns CDR1 KGHDR and CDR2 SFDVKD. CDR3 amino acids: CATSDPRQPTGELFF.

CDR3 loop: CSSSAGTATGTEAFF. This rearrangement joins TRBV11-3 to TRBJ1-1; the TCRdb D gene call, TRBD1, has no DNA to confirm it. CDR1 and CDR2 from the germline V gene are SGHNT and YENEEA. The CDR3 consists of 15 residues. The full variable domain, completed using reference TRBV11-3 and TRBJ1-1, is EAGVVQSPRYKIIEKKQPVAFWCNPISGHNTLYWYLQNLGQGPELLIRYENEEAVDDSQLPKDRFSAERLKGVDSTLKIQPAELGDSAVYLCSSSAGTATGTEAFFGQGTRLTVV.

This rearrangement joins TRBV5-1 to TRBJ1-6. Germline V gene sequence: CDR1 SGHRS, CDR2 YFSETQ. This CDR3 contains 17 residues. The CDR3 loop is CASSLGSGGTYNSPLHF.

The chain employs TRBV6-2 or TRBV6-3 and TRBJ2-7; there is no DNA to check the TCRdb D call of TRBD1. CDR1 and CDR2 (germline): MNHEY, SVGEGT. This CDR3 region has 15 residues. CDR3 in amino acids: CASSYSGAGSYEQYF.

The chain links TRBV12-3 or TRBV12-4 to TRBJ2-7; the D call of TRBD1 rests on TCRdb alone, since no DNA is present to check it. This CDR3 is 14 amino acids long. CDR3 loop: CASSLAPSAPEQYF.

This sequence joins TRBV20-1 and TRBJ1-5; TCRdb gives TRBD1 as the D gene, but with no DNA this cannot be confirmed. Germline V gene data show CDR1 as DFQATT and CDR2 as SNEGSKA (reference sequence). This CDR3 has 14 residues. The chain's CDR3 is CSATPESLNQPQHF.

The V call is TRBV5-1, the J call TRBJ2-3; TCRdb's D gene call, TRBD2, goes unchecked for lack of DNA. There are 14 residues in the CDR3. The germline CDR1 and CDR2 sequences are SGHRS and YFSETQ. The CDR3 reads CASSWLALSDTQYF. Drawing the rest from reference TRBV5-1 and TRBJ2-3, the complete variable domain is KAGVTQTPRYLIKTRGQQVTLSCSPISGHRSVSWYQQTPGQGLQFLFEYFSETQRNKGNFPGRFSGRQFSNSRSEMNVSTLELGDSALYLCASSWLALSDTQYFGPGTRLTVL.

The rearrangement joins TRBV12-3 or TRBV12-4 to TRBJ2-7; the TCRdb call, TRBD1, lacks DNA for checking. The CDR3 has 15 amino acids. The CDR3: CASSLRQGTYYEQYF.

The chain uses TRBV5-1 and TRBJ2-7; as DNA is missing, the TRBD1 call by TCRdb cannot be tested. The CDR3 contains 14 residues. Germline V CDR1 and CDR2: SGHRS, YFSETQ. The CDR3 spells CASSSRAGTHEQYF.

This chain connects TRBV28 to TRBJ2-7; TCRdb designates TRBD1, a call that cannot be tested without DNA. The CDR3 sequence is 16 residues long. The germline V gene has CDR1 MDHEN and CDR2 SYDVKM. The CDR3 protein is CASSLLWDMGSYEQYF.

This rearrangement joins TRBV4-1 to TRBJ1-1; TCRdb's D gene call, TRBD1, goes unchecked for lack of DNA. Germline-derived CDR1 and CDR2 are MGHRA and YSYEKL. The CDR3 is 14 residues long. CDR3 region: CASSPGQGAIEAFF.

This chain links TRBV29-1 with TRBJ2-2; checking the TCRdb D call of TRBD1 is not possible without DNA. This CDR3 is built from 15 residues. Germline V lookup: CDR1 SQVTM, CDR2 ANQGSEA. The CDR3 region is CSVPRAPSNTGELFF.

This chain links TRBV4-2 with TRBJ2-5. This CDR3 is 15 amino acids long. CDR1 is LGHNA and CDR2 is YNFKEQ in the germline V gene. The CDR3 protein is CASSQSQRTEETQYF.

The gene calls are TRBV7-9 and TRBJ2-3. The CDR3 is 12 residues long. The germline gives CDR1 SEHNR, CDR2 FQNEAQ (reference sequence). The CDR3 spells CASSLVPNTQYF.